Listed below are T cell receptor beta chains from one sample, sequenced in a study of technical replicates of blood from a few donors. The protocol was immunoSEQ multiplex PCR, while the TCRdb copy is restricted to in-frame clones and leaves out a portion. The table shows 100,000 or so clones, with roughly 95% occurring only once. The sequenced material came from T cells isolated from PBMCs. The receptors shown here come from a human donor in good health. CDR3s include the opening cysteine and the closing phenylalanine or tryptophan. The D gene is left open where the match is weak. Clone size, where shown, is once, few, many, or a class for clones that have expanded.

NA	TRBV2	TRBJ2-1	TRBD2	TGTGCCAGCAGTGAATCGACTAGCGGGTCCAATGAGCAGTTCTTC	CASSESTSGSNEQFF
NA	TRBV5-1	TRBJ1-6	NA	TGCGCCAGCGCCCCGGCACAGACGATCAATTCACCCCTCCACTTT	CASAPAQTINSPLHF
once	TRBV29-1	TRBJ2-1	NA	TGCAGCCTCTCAGGACTGCCCTTGAGCTCCTACAATGAGCAGTTCTTC	CSLSGLPLSSYNEQFF
NA	TRBV29-1	TRBJ2-6	TRBD2	TGCAGCGTTGATGGGGGGGCTGGGGCCAACGTCCTGACTTTC	CSVDGGAGANVLTF
NA	TRBV6-5	TRBJ2-3	NA	TGTGCCAGCAGTTACTGGGGGGACACAGATACGCAGTATTTT	CASSYWGDTDTQYF
once	TRBV5-8	TRBJ1-2	TRBD1	TGTGCCAGCAGCTTTCGGGGACAGGGTGCCTATGGCTACACCTTC	CASSFRGQGAYGYTF
NA	TRBV6-5	TRBJ1-1	NA	TGTGCCAGCAGTTACTTACAGGTGAACACTGAAGCTTTCTTT	CASSYLQVNTEAFF
NA	TRBV28	TRBJ2-5	TRBD1	TGTGCCAGCAGACCTGACAGGGGCCAAGAGACCCAGTACTTC	CASRPDRGQETQYF
NA	TRBV11-3	TRBJ2-1	NA	TGTGCCAGCAGCTCCCCCCCAGACAATGAGCAGTTCTTC	CASSSPPDNEQFF
NA	TRBV2	TRBJ2-6	NA	TGTGCCAGCAGTGGGGACATACTGCCCTCTGGGGCCAACGTCCTGACTTTC	CASSGDILPSGANVLTF
NA	TRBV4-1	TRBJ2-7	TRBD1	TGCGCCAGCAGCCAAGGGACAGGGCCATACTACGAGCAGTACTTC	CASSQGTGPYYEQYF
NA	TRBV6-1	TRBJ2-7	NA	TGTGCCAGCAGTGTTTTAACAGAGCAGCCCTACGAGCAGTACTTC	CASSVLTEQPYEQYF
NA	TRBV29-1	TRBJ2-5	NA	TGCAGCGTCACGGGGAACCAAGAGACCCAGTACTTC	CSVTGNQETQYF
NA	TRBV4-1	TRBJ2-6	NA	TGCGCCAGCAGCCAAGTGGTCGGGGAATCCAACGTCCTGACTTTC	CASSQVVGESNVLTF
NA	TRBV18	TRBJ2-5	NA	TGTGCCAGCTCATCCCCAAATCCCCAGGGGGAGACCCAGTACTTC	CASSSPNPQGETQYF
once	TRBV11-3	TRBJ2-1	TRBD2	TGTGCCAGCAGGACGACTACTAGCGCGGATCGAAACAATGAGCAGTTCTTC	CASRTTTSADRNNEQFF
NA	TRBV27	TRBJ2-5	NA	TGTGCCAGCAGCCTTTGGGGAGGACAGGCGAAGACCCAGTACTTC	CASSLWGGQAKTQYF
NA	TRBV19	TRBJ2-5	TRBD1	TGTGCCAGTAGTATTCGCGCAGGGGGCTTTGGGGAGACCCAGTACTTC	CASSIRAGGFGETQYF
once	TRBV5-1	TRBJ2-2	TRBD2	TGCGCCAGCAGCACCGCGGCGGGAGGCACCGGGGAGCTGTTTTTT	CASSTAAGGTGELFF